The entry below gives a single TCR beta chain sequence along with its context. Its specificity is not known. The data are from a study of intratumoral heterogeneity in liver cancer. Study summary: The median patient age was roughly 62 years, and most were male. Study-level results: Between tumor regions of either patient, overall clonality differed insignificantly.

This table comes from immunoSEQ multiplex PCR, and its TCRdb copy is limited to in-frame clones, with some not included. Of under 7,500 clones listed, approximately 70% were seen once; the top ten hold around 42%. Tumour samples came from separate, distinct regions of the hepatocellular carcinoma nodule. No macroscopic necrosis or hemorrhage was seen in sampled areas. Sequenced here: tumor tissue, sampled before any cancer treatment. The receptor's source is a woman aged 70-85 years with hepatocellular carcinoma.

CDR3 in DNA: TGCGCCAGCAGCCTCAAATATAGGGGCTATGGCTACACCTTC. Amino acid sequence: CASSLKYRGYGYTF. This chain links TRBV5-1 with TRBJ1-2, with a weak D call TRBD1 (5 bases). V was trimmed by 4 bases and J by 4 bases, leaving 14 bases between them. The CDR3 totals 14 residues. Germline-derived CDR1 and CDR2 are SGHRS and YFSETQ.